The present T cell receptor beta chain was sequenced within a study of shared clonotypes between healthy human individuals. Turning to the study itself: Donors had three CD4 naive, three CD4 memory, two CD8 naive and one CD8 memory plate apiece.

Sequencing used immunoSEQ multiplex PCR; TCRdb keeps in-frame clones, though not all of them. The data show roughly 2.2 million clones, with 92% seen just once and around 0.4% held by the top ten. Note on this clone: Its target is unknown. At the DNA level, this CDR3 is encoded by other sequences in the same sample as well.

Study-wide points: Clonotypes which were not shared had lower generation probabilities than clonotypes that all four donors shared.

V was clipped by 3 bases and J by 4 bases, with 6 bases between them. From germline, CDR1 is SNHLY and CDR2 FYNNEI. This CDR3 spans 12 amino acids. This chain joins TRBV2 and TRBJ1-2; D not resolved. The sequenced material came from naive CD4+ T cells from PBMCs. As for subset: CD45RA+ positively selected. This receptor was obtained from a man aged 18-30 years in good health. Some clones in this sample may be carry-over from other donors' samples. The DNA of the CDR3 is TGTGCCAGCAGTGAGTCGTTCTATGGCTACACCTTC. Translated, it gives CASSESFYGYTF.